These T cell receptor beta chains were read from a single sample in a study of T cells after yellow fever vaccination. TCRdb called the 5' RACE reads again in MiXCR, with one record for every CDR3 protein. Of under 350,000 distinct CDR3 sequences listed, approximately 4% are singletons. The sequencing used PBMCs, collected 5 days after the yellow fever booster vaccination. These receptors all come from a man aged 18 to 29 who received the YFV17D yellow fever vaccine. CDR3s include the opening cysteine and the closing phenylalanine or tryptophan. Each record gives: D gene, J gene, clone size, V gene, CDR3 DNA, CDR3 protein. D genes are given only for firm matches. Clone size is shown for a subset of rows, as once, few, many or a class of expanded clone.

D: -; J: TRBJ1-5; size: few; V: TRBV4-2; DNA: TGTGCCAGCAGCCGCCGGGGGGACCATCAGCCCCAGCATTTT; CDR3: CASSRRGDHQPQHF
D: TRBD2; J: TRBJ2-1; size: -; V: TRBV20-1; DNA: TGCAGTGCTGGAGGGGCTAGCGGGGTCTACAATGAGCAGTTCTTC; CDR3: CSAGGASGVYNEQFF
D: -; J: TRBJ2-7; size: many; V: TRBV5-1; DNA: TGCGCCAGCAGTACCCGAGCGGGCCCCTACGAGCAGTACTTC; CDR3: CASSTRAGPYEQYF
D: -; J: TRBJ2-1; size: -; V: TRBV5-1; DNA: TGCGCCAGCAGCTTTACCCCGGACAGCGGGGAGCAGTTCTTC; CDR3: CASSFTPDSGEQFF
D: -; J: TRBJ2-3; size: many; V: TRBV5-4; DNA: TGTGCCAGCAGCCCGAGGGGGGAGATAGGCACGCAGTATTTT; CDR3: CASSPRGEIGTQYF
D: -; J: TRBJ2-3; size: many; V: TRBV7-2; DNA: TGTGCCAGCAGCCAATCCGGGGTAGATACGCAGTATTTT; CDR3: CASSQSGVDTQYF
D: TRBD1; J: TRBJ1-1; size: many; V: TRBV4-3; DNA: TGCGCCAGCAGCCAAGGCCGGGACAGGGGCTCTGAAGCTTTCTTT; CDR3: CASSQGRDRGSEAFF
D: -; J: TRBJ1-5; size: few; V: TRBV6-5; DNA: TGTGCCAGCAAAAGGGGTAGCAATCAGCCCCAGCATTTT; CDR3: CASKRGSNQPQHF
D: -; J: TRBJ1-2; size: -; V: TRBV9; DNA: TGTGCCAGCAGCGTAGAACCAGGGGCGAACTATGGCTACACCTTC; CDR3: CASSVEPGANYGYTF
D: TRBD2; J: TRBJ2-1; size: -; V: TRBV7-3; DNA: TGTGCCAGCAGCTTAAGTCCCGGACTAGCCAATGAGCAGTTCTTC; CDR3: CASSLSPGLANEQFF
D: -; J: TRBJ2-1; size: -; V: TRBV4-1; DNA: TGCGCCAGCAGCCAAGATCTCGGCAGGGATAGTGAGCAGTTCTTC; CDR3: CASSQDLGRDSEQFF
D: TRBD2; J: TRBJ2-5; size: many; V: TRBV20-1; DNA: TGCAGTGCTATTGGGACTAGCGGGGACCAAGAGACCCAGTACTTC; CDR3: CSAIGTSGDQETQYF
D: -; J: TRBJ1-5; size: few; V: TRBV7-2; DNA: TGTGCCAGCAGCTTTGGGAGAAGCAATCAGCCCCAGCATTTT; CDR3: CASSFGRSNQPQHF
D: TRBD1; J: TRBJ1-2; size: -; V: TRBV7-2; DNA: TGTGCCAGCAGCTTAGCGCTCCAGGGGGCTGATGGCTACACCTTC; CDR3: CASSLALQGADGYTF
D: -; J: TRBJ1-3; size: few; V: TRBV28; DNA: TGTGCCAGCAGTTCACGGTCCTCTGGAAACACCATATATTTT; CDR3: CASSSRSSGNTIYF
D: TRBD1; J: TRBJ2-1; size: few; V: TRBV6-2/TRBV6-3; DNA: TGTGCCAGCCGACAGGGATACTACAATGAGCAGTTCTTC; CDR3: CASRQGYYNEQFF
D: TRBD1; J: TRBJ1-5; size: many; V: TRBV28; DNA: TGTGCCAGCAGTTCCCCCGGGACAGGGTATCAGCCCCAGCATTTT; CDR3: CASSSPGTGYQPQHF
D: TRBD2; J: TRBJ2-5; size: -; V: TRBV4-3; DNA: TGCGCCAGCAGCCATTTCGGAGCGGGGACCCAAGAGACCCAGTACTTC; CDR3: CASSHFGAGTQETQYF
D: TRBD2; J: TRBJ2-3; size: few; V: TRBV4-2; DNA: TGTGCCAGCAGCCAAGTAAGACTAGCGGGGCCAGATACGCAGTATTTT; CDR3: CASSQVRLAGPDTQYF
D: -; J: TRBJ1-6; size: many; V: TRBV7-9; DNA: TGTGCCAGCAGCGAAGGGTGGAGGTCACCCCTCCACTTT; CDR3: CASSEGWRSPLHF
D: -; J: TRBJ2-1; size: -; V: TRBV4-3; DNA: TGCGCCAGCAGCCAAGACGGAAACAGGCTCAATGAGCAGTTCTTC; CDR3: CASSQDGNRLNEQFF
D: -; J: TRBJ2-7; size: few; V: TRBV5-1; DNA: TGCGCCAGCAGCTTGTTTGGAGTCCACCACGAGCAGTACTTC; CDR3: CASSLFGVHHEQYF
D: -; J: TRBJ2-2; size: -; V: TRBV6-1; DNA: TGTGCCAGCAGAGCAGGGACCCTCCTTTCGAACACCGGGGAGCTGTTTTTT; CDR3: CASRAGTLLSNTGELFF
D: -; J: TRBJ2-6; size: -; V: TRBV7-2; DNA: TGTGCCAGCAGCCCACAATCTGGGGGCAGTACTGGGGCCAACGTCCTGACTTTC; CDR3: CASSPQSGGSTGANVLTF